This T cell receptor (beta chain) was sequenced during a study of low-dose radiotherapy and immunotherapy resistance in tumors. V was trimmed by 5 bases and J by 6 bases, leaving 11 bases between them. The CDR3 runs 13 residues. The germline gives CDR1 SGHTA, CDR2 FQGNSA. This clonotype has a count of ten or more. The time point: before trial treatment. Primers used for first-strand cDNA, a TRAV- and TRBV-specific set, covered both alpha and beta chains. PCR amplification of the TCRs was performed with Phusion for 15 to 25 PCR cycles, and it relied on a constant-region primer together with a V-primer adapter. The isolated mRNA underwent amplification through in vitro transcription. TCRdb re-derived calls from the reads in MiXCR, one entry per CDR3 protein. Found here are around 65,000 distinct CDR3 sequences, roughly 29% of them singletons; the top ten hold 5.5% to 8.5%.

This rearrangement joins TRBV7-2 to TRBJ2-1; no definite D call. The starting material was PBMCs, obtained before treatment. This clonotype originated in a male donor with rectosigmoid adenocarcinoma. CDR3 sequence reads: CASSRRNGNEQFF. CDR3 nucleotide sequence: TGTGCCAGCAGCCGAAGAAATGGCAATGAGCAGTTCTTC.